Presented here are 5 T cell receptor beta chains from one specimen sequenced in a study of vaccination and CD4 T cells after COVID-19. Which antigens these TCRs recognize remains unknown. Oncomine TCR Beta short-read sequencing was applied to DNA from cultured CD4+ T cells. TCRdb reanalysed the PCR reads using MiXCR and keeps one entry per CDR3 protein. The sample has 11,000 or so distinct CDR3 sequences; less than 65% are singletons. Treatment of the sample: 10-day PBMC culture with coronavirus spike peptide pools or control peptides (ViraFEST assay). The sequencing sample was made of CD4+ T cells from blood, cultured in vitro. Receptor source: a human donor who had recovered from COVID-19.

With respect to this clonotype: A junction end diverges from the germline sequence, so it may reflect a read error. V is TRBV6-1 and J is TRBJ2-1; 14 nucleotides line up with TRBD2. CDR3 length equals 12 residues. Germline assignment: CDR1 MNHNS and CDR2 SASEGT. For the CDR3, the DNA is TGTGCCAGCAGGGGGACTAGCGGGAGAATGATCTTC. The encoded protein is CASRGTSGRMIF.

J is TRBJ1-6 and V is TRBV19; TRBD1 aligns across 8 bases. CDR1 is LNHDA and CDR2 is SQIVND in the germline V gene (reference sequence). The length of the CDR3 is 16 residues. The V and J ends lost 4 bases and 9 bases, in that order; junction bases with no gene match: 11. The DNA for the CDR3 is TGTGCCAGTAGTACGTTTGGACAGGGAAGAAGTTCACCCCTCCACTTT. It translates to CASSTFGQGRSSPLHF.

The chain couples TRBV6-1 to TRBJ2-7; the match to TRBD1 covers 12 bases. Trimming at V came to 6 bases and at J to 1 base, leaving 16 bases not matched to a gene. The CDR3 covers 19 residues. Germline CDR1 MNHNS, CDR2 SASEGT. CDR3 amino acids: CASSPYRGQGALLSYEQYF. The DNA of the CDR3 is TGTGCCAGCAGCCCGTACCGGGGACAGGGGGCCCTACTATCCTACGAGCAGTACTTC.

This clonotype has more than one count but fewer than ten. The chain couples TRBV15 to TRBJ1-1, with no clear D. CDR3 size: 15 residues. Germline V gene data show CDR1 as LNHNV and CDR2 as YYDKDF (reference sequence). V shed 2 bases and J shed 0 bases, with 10 bases lying between them. The CDR3 is CATSRPPSMNTEAFF. DNA of the CDR3: TGTGCCACCAGCAGACCGCCTAGTATGAACACTGAAGCTTTCTTT.

This chain joins TRBV27 and TRBJ1-1; D unclear. In germline, CDR1 is MNHEY, CDR2 SMNVEV (reference sequence). CDR3 length: 20 amino acids. V lost 5 bases and J 4 bases, leaving 32 bases between the germline ends. The CDR3 sequence: CASSPRVSGLSIRIRTEAFF. CDR3 sequence (DNA): TGTGCCAGCAGTCCCAGAGTCTCCGGGCTGAGTATCCGAATCCGCACTGAAGCTTTCTTT.